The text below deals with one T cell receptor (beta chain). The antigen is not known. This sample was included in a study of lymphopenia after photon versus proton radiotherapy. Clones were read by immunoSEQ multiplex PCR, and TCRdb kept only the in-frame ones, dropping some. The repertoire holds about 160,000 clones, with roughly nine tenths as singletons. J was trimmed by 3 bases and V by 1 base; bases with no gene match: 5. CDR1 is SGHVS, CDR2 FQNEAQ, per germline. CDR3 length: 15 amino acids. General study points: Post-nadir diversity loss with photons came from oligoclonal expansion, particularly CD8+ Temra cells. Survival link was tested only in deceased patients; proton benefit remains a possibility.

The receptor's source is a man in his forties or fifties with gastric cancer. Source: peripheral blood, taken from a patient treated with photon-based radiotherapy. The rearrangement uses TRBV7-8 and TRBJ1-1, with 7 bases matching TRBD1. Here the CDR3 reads CASSLDPRGYTEAFF. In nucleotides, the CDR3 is TGTGCCAGCAGCTTAGACCCCAGGGGGTACACTGAAGCTTTCTTT.